The clone carrying this TCR beta chain appeared a few times. Its antigen remains unknown. The data derive from a study of blood T cells in healthy people across ages. Study-wide findings and caveats: For the donors, CMV status was unknown and possibly confounded expanded clonotype changes. A greater number of naive CD4+ cells and higher diversity distinguished long-lived donors from aged donors.

The use of a sample-barcoded 5' primer and a J-beta primer mix characterized a second PCR of 7 to 11 cycles. TCRdb re-derived calls from the 5' RACE reads in MiXCR, one entry per CDR3 protein. The sample lists about 1.4 million distinct CDR3 sequences; around 59% were seen once. The V gene lost 6 bases and the J gene lost 1 base, with 9 bases spanning the gap. This CDR3 spans 13 amino acids. V gene TRBV12-3 or TRBV12-4 combines with J gene TRBJ2-5; perhaps TRBD2 as D (7 bases). The TCR was taken from a man aged 18 to 30 in good health. The sequenced material came from blood. CDR3 DNA sequence: TGTGCCAGCAGGGGGGGGCTCCAAGAGACCCAGTACTTC. Residues: CASRGGLQETQYF.